Listed here are 24 T cell receptor beta chains from one sample, sequenced in a study of blood T cell repertoires in COVID-19. TCRdb keeps only in-frame clones here, not all; method: immunoSEQ multiplex PCR. Of 220,000 or so clones in the sample, around nine tenths were seen once. Sequencing used PBMCs or T cells enriched from blood (not recorded which). The receptors here all came from a woman between 50 and 59 years old with acute COVID-19.

The chain has TRBV27 and TRBJ1-2; no clear D. Germline V lookup: CDR1 MNHEY, CDR2 SMNVEV (reference sequence). Trimming removed 4 bases at V and 4 bases at J, with 22 bases between. CDR3 length: 17 amino acids. The CDR3 bases are TGTGCCAGCAGTTCCTGGGTTAATAGGGAGGTAGCCTATGGCTACACCTTC. Protein: CASSSWVNREVAYGYTF.

This chain links TRBV18 with TRBJ2-7; 15 bases align to TRBD2. CDR1 is KGHSH, CDR2 LQKENI, per germline. Losses at the gene ends were 6 bases for V and 2 bases for J; bases not matched to a gene: 8. The CDR3 covers 17 residues. CDR3 loop: CASSSGTSGRPTYEQYF. The DNA of the CDR3 is TGTGCCAGCTCCTCCGGGACTAGCGGGAGGCCCACCTACGAGCAGTACTTC.

The gene calls are TRBV6-2 or TRBV6-3 and TRBJ1-2; D is uncertain. The CDR3 is made up of 15 amino acids. Germline values: CDR1 MNHEY, CDR2 SVGEGT. V was clipped by 0 bases and J by 6 bases, with 14 bases between them. CDR3 nucleotides: TGTGCCAGCAGTTACTCGAAGGTTGGAGGGAATGGCTACACCTTC. This translates into CASSYSKVGGNGYTF.

The chain joins TRBV7-3 to TRBJ2-2, with 14 bases fitting TRBD2. The germline gives CDR1 SGHTA, CDR2 FQGTGA. The V segment lost 5 bases and the J segment 1 base; nucleotides outside the gene matches: 12. CDR3 length equals 20 residues. The CDR3 sequence is CASSPGPGLAGVLNTGELFF. CDR3 DNA: TGTGCCAGCAGCCCGGGACCGGGACTAGCGGGAGTCTTGAACACCGGGGAGCTGTTTTTT.

The chain uses TRBV30 and TRBJ1-6; weak D call: TRBD1 (6 bases). Germline loops: CDR1 GTSNPN, CDR2 SVGIG (reference sequence). Trimming took 3 bases from V and 9 from J, leaving 18 bases between them. The CDR3 is made up of 15 amino acids. The CDR3 region is CAWRGGASFGSPLHF. CDR3 sequence (DNA): TGTGCCTGGAGGGGGGGGGCGAGTTTTGGTTCACCCCTCCACTTT. Based on the CDR3 plus reference TRBV30 and TRBJ1-6, the full variable domain is SQTIHQWPATLVQPVGSPLSLECTVEGTSNPNLYWYRQAAGRGLQLLFYSVGIGQISSEVPQNLSASRPQDRQFILSSKKLLLSDSGFYLCAWRGGASFGSPLHFGNGTRLTVT.

The chain is built from TRBV6-1 and TRBJ1-3; 7 nucleotides agree with TRBD1. Germline V gene sequence: CDR1 MNHNS, CDR2 SASEGT. The V gene end was trimmed by 3 bases and the J gene end by 0 bases; junction bases not matched to a gene: 8. The CDR3 has 17 amino acids. The CDR3 sequence is CASSEFPGQNSGNTIYF. The CDR3 nucleotides read TGTGCCAGCAGTGAGTTCCCGGGACAGAACTCTGGAAACACCATATATTTT.

The CDR3 DNA reads TGTGCCAGCAGTTCCCCAAAGGGACAGGGGGAAAGGTACGAGCAGTACTTC. This codes for CASSSPKGQGERYEQYF. The chain recombines TRBV28 with TRBJ2-7, with TRBD1 matching over 11 bases. V lost 4 bases to trimming and J lost 4 bases; unmatched junction nucleotides: 12. Germline V gene lookup returns CDR1 MDHEN and CDR2 SYDVKM. The CDR3 is 17 residues long.

The V call is TRBV12-3 or TRBV12-4, the J call TRBJ1-1, with no clear D. V lost 1 base and J lost 8, with 11 bases in between. The CDR3 length is 13 residues. This chain's CDR3 is CASSLGRGLEAFF. The DNA for the CDR3 is TGTGCCAGCAGTTTAGGGCGCGGCCTGGAAGCTTTCTTT.

This clone showed up just a few times. The genes are TRBV27 and TRBJ2-1, with D possibly TRBD1 on 5 matching bases. The germline V gene encodes CDR1 MNHEY and CDR2 SMNVEV (reference sequence). CDR3 length: 15 amino acids. Here the CDR3 DNA reads TGTGCTTCCCAAGAAGACTGGGGCTTGGGCAATGAGCAGTTCTTC. The encoded protein is CASQEDWGLGNEQFF.

This chain joins TRBV27 and TRBJ2-2, with TRBD1 as a possible D gene (7 bases). Germline CDR1 is MNHEY and CDR2 is SMNVEV (reference sequence). The V gene lost 8 bases and the J gene lost 7 bases, with 23 bases spanning the gap. The CDR3 is 16 amino acids. As DNA, the CDR3 is TGTGCCAGCTCTCGTGGAGGGGGCGCTTCGTACGGGGAGCTGTTTTTT. Translated: CASSRGGGASYGELFF.

The genes are TRBV5-1 and TRBJ2-3; TRBD1 is a possible D gene (5 bases). Germline V gene sequence: CDR1 SGHRS, CDR2 YFSETQ. Trimming shortened V by 5 bases and J by 4 bases, and 8 bases separated the two germline ends. CDR3 length equals 12 residues. The CDR3 spells CASRGLADTQYF. The CDR3 DNA sequence: TGCGCCAGCAGGGGGCTAGCAGATACGCAGTATTTT.

V is TRBV5-1 and J is TRBJ2-5; 8 bases line up with TRBD2. The germline V gene has CDR1 SGHRS and CDR2 YFSETQ. J lost 4 bases, V lost 4 bases, and 6 bases had no gene match. The CDR3 has 14 amino acids. The CDR3 here is CASSPGREGETQYF. CDR3 DNA sequence: TGCGCCAGCAGCCCCGGACGGGAGGGAGAGACCCAGTACTTC.

The gene calls are TRBV10-3 and TRBJ1-1, with D perhaps matching TRBD1 (5 bases). The germline V and J ends were trimmed by 5 bases and 5 bases, with 21 bases remaining between them. Looked up from germline, CDR1 is ENHRY and CDR2 is SYGVKD. The CDR3 extends over 16 amino acids. The chain's CDR3 is CAISPYGGIVGTEAFF. CDR3 DNA: TGTGCCATCAGTCCATATGGGGGGATCGTGGGAACTGAAGCTTTCTTT.

In nucleotides, the CDR3 is TGTGCCAGCAGCTGGGGACTAGCGGGAGTGGAGGGGGCCAACGTCCTGACTTTC. It specifies CASSWGLAGVEGANVLTF. The V gene is TRBV5-6, the J gene TRBJ2-6, with TRBD2 identical over 14 bases. There are 18 residues in the CDR3. V lost 3 bases to trimming and J lost 4 bases; unmatched junction nucleotides: 6. Germline values: CDR1 SGHDT, CDR2 YYEEEE.

This clone was picked up one time. The chain links TRBV19 to TRBJ2-1; 8 positions match TRBD2. Germline CDR1 LNHDA, CDR2 SQIVND (reference sequence). Unmatched junction bases numbered 4, after V lost 3 bases and J lost 0 bases. This CDR3 comprises 16 residues. The CDR3 DNA follows: TGTGCCAGTAGTATCGGGAGCGGGAGCTCCTACAATGAGCAGTTCTTC. Encoded protein: CASSIGSGSSYNEQFF.

This chain joins TRBV6-6 and TRBJ2-7; D may be TRBD1 (6 bases). There are 15 residues in the CDR3. Germline-derived CDR1 and CDR2 are MNHNY and SVGAGI (reference sequence). Trimming pared 6 bases from V and 1 base from J, leaving 16 bases between. In DNA form, the CDR3 reads TGTGCCAGCAGCGACCCTCCTGGACAGTCCTACGAGCAGTACTTC. Translation gives CASSDPPGQSYEQYF.

This CDR3 is CASSQVGQGTYGYTF. CDR3 DNA: TGCGCCAGCAGCCAAGTGGGACAGGGAACCTATGGCTACACCTTC. The chain is built from TRBV4-1 and TRBJ1-2, with 9 bases fitting TRBD1. The CDR3 is 15 residues long. The junction had 4 bases not matched to a gene; V was cut back by 1 base and J by 4 bases. Germline CDR1 is MGHRA and CDR2 is YSYEKL.

The chain carries TRBV15 and TRBJ2-1, with D possibly matching TRBD1 (6 bases). V lost 2 bases to trimming and J lost 4 bases, with 15 bases between them. The CDR3 sequence is 16 residues long. Germline V gene sequence: CDR1 LNHNV, CDR2 YYDKDF (reference sequence). The CDR3 coding sequence is TGTGCCACCAGCAGATCCGGGACAAGACCTTACAATGAGCAGTTCTTC. Translated, it gives CATSRSGTRPYNEQFF.

This clone came up once. The J gene is TRBJ1-6, the V gene TRBV5-1; the D is unclear. Germline loops: CDR1 SGHRS, CDR2 YFSETQ. CDR3 length: 18 residues. V dropped 1 base and J dropped 5 bases, with 19 bases sitting between them. CDR3: CASSLSYTGLRDNSPLHF. In nucleotides, the CDR3 is TGCGCCAGCAGCTTGTCCTATACGGGTCTCCGAGATAATTCACCCCTCCACTTT.

The rearrangement joins TRBV4-2 to TRBJ2-1; 7 bases match TRBD1. This CDR3 has 14 residues. Trimming cost V 6 bases and J 7 bases; bases outside gene matches: 9. Germline CDR1 is LGHNA and CDR2 is YNFKEQ. DNA for the CDR3: TGTGCCAGCAGACCGACAGGGATTGCAAATGAGCAGTTCTTC. This encodes CASRPTGIANEQFF.

This clone showed up just a few times. V is TRBV7-2 and J is TRBJ2-7; TRBD2 aligns across 7 bases. Germline V gene lookup returns CDR1 SGHTA and CDR2 FQGNSA. V gave up 1 base and J gave up 5 bases; unmatched junction bases: 8. The CDR3 extends over 15 amino acids. CDR3 amino acids: CASSLGASGNHEQYF. For the CDR3, the DNA is TGTGCCAGCAGCTTAGGAGCCAGCGGGAACCACGAGCAGTACTTC.

V is TRBV6-1 and J is TRBJ2-5; weak D call: TRBD2 (6 bases). V was shortened by 3 bases and J by 1 base, with 18 bases between the two germline ends. Per the germline V gene, CDR1 is MNHNS and CDR2 is SASEGT. CDR3 size: 17 residues. The CDR3 spells CASSDWVGGPSQETQYF. The CDR3 DNA reads as TGTGCCAGCAGTGATTGGGTCGGAGGGCCTTCCCAAGAGACCCAGTACTTC.

The chain couples TRBV7-8 to TRBJ1-4; a possible D gene is TRBD1 (6 bases). Trimming cost V 7 bases and J 7 bases, with 22 bases left between them. CDR1 and CDR2 (germline): SGHVS, FQNEAQ. The length of the CDR3 is 16 residues. The CDR3 reads CASTPGRGGRAEKLFF. CDR3 coding DNA: TGTGCCAGCACCCCCGGGCGGGGGGGGCGTGCTGAAAAACTGTTTTTT.

This chain links TRBV5-1 with TRBJ1-1; D unclear. Germline assignment: CDR1 SGHRS and CDR2 YFSETQ. V was shortened by 4 bases and J by 4 bases, with 14 bases between the two germline ends. The CDR3 is 14 amino acids. The CDR3 bases are TGCGCCAGCAGCGCGGCAGGTGGGAGCACTGAAGCTTTCTTT. Its protein is CASSAAGGSTEAFF.